This is a list of T cell receptor beta chains from one sample in a study of blood T cell repertoires in COVID-19. Clones were read by immunoSEQ multiplex PCR, and TCRdb kept only the in-frame ones, dropping some. The data show some 190,000 clones, around 84% seen once. Sample: peripheral blood. All receptors derive from a woman of 80 years or more with acute or convalescent COVID-19. The CDR3 runs from the conserved cysteine through the conserved F or W. The order of the fields is J gene, D gene, V gene, clone size, CDR3 protein, CDR3 DNA. A D gene is named only where the DNA matches it firmly. Size tells how often a clone was seen (once, few, many) or the class of an expanded clone, and some rows leave it out.

J gene: TRBJ1-6
D gene: TRBD1
V gene: TRBV5-6
clone size: few
CDR3 protein: CASSLGPQGASNSPLHF
CDR3 DNA: TGTGCCAGCAGCTTAGGGCCCCAGGGGGCCAGCAATTCACCCCTCCACTTT

J gene: TRBJ1-4
D gene: TRBD1
V gene: TRBV7-9
clone size: .
CDR3 protein: CASRRGQGRFEKLFF
CDR3 DNA: TGTGCCAGCAGACGAGGACAGGGCAGGTTTGAAAAACTGTTTTTT

J gene: TRBJ1-1
D gene: .
V gene: TRBV5-1
clone size: .
CDR3 protein: CASSWGVQQVNTEAFF
CDR3 DNA: TGCGCCAGCAGCTGGGGGGTACAACAGGTGAACACTGAAGCTTTCTTT

J gene: TRBJ1-3
D gene: .
V gene: TRBV5-1
clone size: .
CDR3 protein: CASSSGAGGSTGNTIYF
CDR3 DNA: TGCGCCAGCAGCTCCGGGGCGGGGGGCTCCACTGGAAACACCATATATTTT

J gene: TRBJ2-1
D gene: TRBD1
V gene: TRBV10-1
clone size: .
CDR3 protein: CASSEGQGYGEQFF
CDR3 DNA: TGCGCCAGCAGTGAGGGACAGGGGTATGGTGAGCAGTTCTTC

J gene: TRBJ2-2
D gene: TRBD2
V gene: TRBV10-3
clone size: .
CDR3 protein: CAISASGAAGGELFF
CDR3 DNA: TGTGCCATCAGTGCTAGCGGGGCCGCGGGAGGGGAGCTGTTTTTT

J gene: TRBJ1-2
D gene: .
V gene: TRBV19
clone size: once
CDR3 protein: CASSIQGGGSYGYTF
CDR3 DNA: TGTGCCAGTAGTATTCAAGGGGGGGGAAGCTATGGCTACACCTTC

J gene: TRBJ1-1
D gene: .
V gene: TRBV18
clone size: .
CDR3 protein: CASSPRALRNTEAFF
CDR3 DNA: TGTGCCAGCTCACCACGAGCCCTGAGAAACACTGAAGCTTTCTTT

J gene: TRBJ2-5
D gene: .
V gene: TRBV4-1
clone size: .
CDR3 protein: CASSLREYRAGETQYF
CDR3 DNA: TGCGCCAGCAGCCTTCGCGAGTACAGGGCAGGGGAGACCCAGTACTTC

J gene: TRBJ2-7
D gene: TRBD1
V gene: TRBV29-1
clone size: .
CDR3 protein: CSVGPGQGYEQYF
CDR3 DNA: TGCAGCGTTGGACCGGGACAGGGCTACGAGCAGTACTTC

J gene: TRBJ2-7
D gene: TRBD1
V gene: TRBV7-9
clone size: .
CDR3 protein: CASSFDRGQGEQYF
CDR3 DNA: TGTGCCAGCAGCTTTGACAGGGGGCAAGGCGAGCAGTACTTC

J gene: TRBJ1-2
D gene: .
V gene: TRBV11-2
clone size: .
CDR3 protein: CASSPEGGNYGYTF
CDR3 DNA: TGTGCCAGCAGCCCCGAGGGAGGAAACTATGGCTACACCTTC

J gene: TRBJ2-7
D gene: .
V gene: TRBV4-2
clone size: .
CDR3 protein: CASSQGFKPTPYEQYF
CDR3 DNA: TGTGCCAGCAGCCAAGGGTTCAAGCCTACCCCCTACGAGCAGTACTTC

J gene: TRBJ2-1
D gene: TRBD2
V gene: TRBV5-1
clone size: .
CDR3 protein: CASSFGLAGGPGYNEQFF
CDR3 DNA: TGCGCCAGCAGCTTCGGACTAGCGGGAGGGCCAGGATACAATGAGCAGTTCTTC

J gene: TRBJ2-3
D gene: TRBD2
V gene: TRBV3-1/TRBV3-2
clone size: once
CDR3 protein: CASSRTSGNADTQYF
CDR3 DNA: TGTGCCAGCAGCCGCACTAGCGGGAATGCAGATACGCAGTATTTT

J gene: TRBJ1-3
D gene: TRBD1
V gene: TRBV7-2
clone size: .
CDR3 protein: CASSPGGTGNTIYF
CDR3 DNA: TGTGCCAGCAGCCCAGGGGGTACTGGAAACACCATATATTTT

J gene: TRBJ2-3
D gene: TRBD2
V gene: TRBV7-3
clone size: .
CDR3 protein: CASSTRTSGSPTDTQYF
CDR3 DNA: TGTGCCAGCAGCACCCGGACTAGCGGGAGTCCGACAGATACGCAGTATTTT

J gene: TRBJ2-3
D gene: TRBD2
V gene: TRBV27
clone size: .
CDR3 protein: CASSLGLAGISTDTQYF
CDR3 DNA: TGTGCCAGCAGTTTGGGACTAGCGGGCATTAGCACAGATACGCAGTATTTT

J gene: TRBJ2-7
D gene: TRBD2
V gene: TRBV7-3
clone size: .
CDR3 protein: CASSLLAGVGEQYF
CDR3 DNA: TGTGCCAGCAGCTTGCTAGCGGGGGTAGGCGAGCAGTACTTC

J gene: TRBJ1-5
D gene: TRBD1
V gene: TRBV6-6
clone size: .
CDR3 protein: CASSSGQGLGQPQHF
CDR3 DNA: TGTGCCAGCAGCTCTGGACAGGGGTTGGGTCAGCCCCAGCATTTT

J gene: TRBJ1-1
D gene: .
V gene: TRBV7-2
clone size: .
CDR3 protein: CASSLGHPGTEAFF
CDR3 DNA: TGTGCCAGCAGCTTAGGGCATCCGGGGACTGAAGCTTTCTTT

J gene: TRBJ2-1
D gene: .
V gene: TRBV11-2
clone size: .
CDR3 protein: CASSRGLLNEQFF
CDR3 DNA: TGTGCCAGCAGCCGGGGATTACTCAATGAGCAGTTCTTC

J gene: TRBJ2-3
D gene: TRBD1
V gene: TRBV25-1
clone size: .
CDR3 protein: CASSGLGQVTDTQYF
CDR3 DNA: TGTGCCAGCAGTGGCCTCGGACAGGTCACAGATACGCAGTATTTT

J gene: TRBJ1-1
D gene: .
V gene: TRBV7-9
clone size: .
CDR3 protein: CASSLEIVNTEAFF
CDR3 DNA: TGTGCCAGCAGCTTAGAAATCGTAAACACTGAAGCTTTCTTT

J gene: TRBJ1-5
D gene: .
V gene: TRBV19
clone size: .
CDR3 protein: CASSPRKTTFLSQPQHF
CDR3 DNA: TGTGCCAGTAGTCCCCGGAAGACAACTTTTTTGTCTCAGCCCCAGCATTTT

J gene: TRBJ2-1
D gene: TRBD2
V gene: TRBV5-1
clone size: .
CDR3 protein: CASSRGRTSGSYNEQFF
CDR3 DNA: TGCGCCAGCAGCCGGGGCCGGACTAGCGGGAGCTACAATGAGCAGTTCTTC

J gene: TRBJ2-6
D gene: .
V gene: TRBV6-2/TRBV6-3
clone size: few
CDR3 protein: CASSDRSGANVLTF
CDR3 DNA: TGTGCCAGCAGCGACAGGTCTGGGGCCAACGTCCTGACTTTC

J gene: TRBJ2-2
D gene: TRBD1
V gene: TRBV24-1
clone size: .
CDR3 protein: CATSDLGTVNTGELFF
CDR3 DNA: TGTGCCACCAGTGATTTAGGGACAGTGAACACCGGGGAGCTGTTTTTT

J gene: TRBJ1-1
D gene: .
V gene: TRBV25-1
clone size: .
CDR3 protein: CASSEMGAGDTEAFF
CDR3 DNA: TGTGCCAGCAGTGAAATGGGGGCTGGGGACACTGAAGCTTTCTTT

J gene: TRBJ1-2
D gene: TRBD1
V gene: TRBV4-3
clone size: few
CDR3 protein: CASSLQRGGDYGYTF
CDR3 DNA: TGCGCCAGCAGCCTCCAGAGAGGGGGCGACTATGGCTACACCTTC

J gene: TRBJ2-7
D gene: TRBD2
V gene: TRBV5-1
clone size: .
CDR3 protein: CASSLDPAGVSNEQYF
CDR3 DNA: TGCGCCAGCAGCTTGGACCCAGCGGGAGTATCGAACGAGCAGTACTTC

J gene: TRBJ2-7
D gene: TRBD2
V gene: TRBV7-2
clone size: .
CDR3 protein: CASSSGLAAPYEQYF
CDR3 DNA: TGTGCCAGCAGTTCAGGACTAGCGGCCCCATACGAGCAGTACTTC

J gene: TRBJ1-1
D gene: .
V gene: TRBV27
clone size: few
CDR3 protein: CASSLGQGFYTEAFF
CDR3 DNA: TGTGCCAGCAGTTTGGGGCAGGGCTTTTACACTGAAGCTTTCTTT

J gene: TRBJ1-4
D gene: TRBD1
V gene: TRBV5-1
clone size: .
CDR3 protein: CASSFTGGSNEKLFF
CDR3 DNA: TGCGCCAGCAGCTTTACAGGGGGTTCTAATGAAAAACTGTTTTTT

J gene: TRBJ2-7
D gene: .
V gene: TRBV12-3/TRBV12-4
clone size: .
CDR3 protein: CASSVQVTYEQYF
CDR3 DNA: TGTGCCAGCAGCGTGCAGGTAACCTACGAGCAGTACTTC

J gene: TRBJ2-7
D gene: .
V gene: TRBV5-1
clone size: .
CDR3 protein: CASSPQGSSYEQYF
CDR3 DNA: TGCGCCAGCAGCCCGCAGGGGTCCTCCTACGAGCAGTACTTC

J gene: TRBJ2-1
D gene: .
V gene: TRBV30
clone size: few
CDR3 protein: CAWTSGSNNEQFF
CDR3 DNA: TGTGCCTGGACAAGCGGAAGTAACAATGAGCAGTTCTTC

J gene: TRBJ1-2
D gene: TRBD1
V gene: TRBV16
clone size: .
CDR3 protein: CASSPQGQGDIYGYTF
CDR3 DNA: TGTGCCAGCAGCCCCCAGGGACAGGGGGATATTTATGGCTACACCTTC